This is a list of T cell receptor beta chains from one sample in a study of blood T cell repertoires in COVID-19. Profiling relied on immunoSEQ multiplex PCR, and the TCRdb table lists in-frame clones only, not all of them. This sample has about 120,000 clones, with approximately 80% found just once. Sample: peripheral blood. These receptors all stem from a man between 65 and 80 years old with acute or convalescent COVID-19. CDR3s include the opening cysteine and the closing phenylalanine or tryptophan. The D gene is left open where the match is weak. Clone size appears in some rows only: once, few, many, or a class for an expanded clone.

D gene	V gene	clone size	J gene	CDR3 protein	CDR3 DNA
TRBD1	TRBV10-3	.	TRBJ2-7	CAISERGTGVEQYF	TGTGCCATCAGTGAGCGGGGGACAGGGGTCGAGCAGTACTTC
.	TRBV12-3/TRBV12-4	.	TRBJ2-5	CASNRGNQETQYF	TGTGCCAGCAATCGGGGTAACCAAGAGACCCAGTACTTC
.	TRBV4-1	.	TRBJ1-2	CASTLVRGTNYGYTF	TGCGCCAGCACCCTAGTTCGGGGGACGAACTATGGCTACACCTTC
TRBD2	TRBV6-6	.	TRBJ2-7	CASRASGGRVYEQYF	TGTGCCAGCAGGGCTAGCGGGGGCCGAGTCTACGAGCAGTACTTC
TRBD2	TRBV6-5	.	TRBJ2-7	CASSHLLLGGEQYF	TGTGCCAGCAGCCACTTACTCCTCGGGGGGGAGCAGTACTTC
TRBD1	TRBV6-4	.	TRBJ1-1	CASSVEQGAAEAFF	TGTGCCAGCAGTGTCGAACAGGGGGCGGCTGAAGCTTTCTTT
TRBD2	TRBV27	.	TRBJ2-1	CASHSRHLLAGGNEQFF	TGTGCCAGCCACAGCCGCCACTTACTAGCGGGTGGGAATGAGCAGTTCTTC
.	TRBV9	.	TRBJ2-2	CASSVRGHGGELFF	TGTGCCAGCAGCGTGCGGGGCCATGGCGGGGAGCTGTTTTTT
.	TRBV2	few	TRBJ2-7	CASVLASGQYF	TGTGCCAGCGTCCTGGCAAGCGGGCAGTACTTC
.	TRBV5-1	.	TRBJ2-2	CASRLDPGVAGELFF	TGCGCCAGCAGATTGGACCCCGGGGTAGCCGGGGAGCTGTTTTTT
.	TRBV7-8	.	TRBJ2-1	CASNPWGGHNEQFF	TGTGCCAGCAACCCGTGGGGGGGCCACAATGAGCAGTTCTTC
TRBD2	TRBV9	.	TRBJ2-7	CASSSGGLNYEQYF	TGTGCCAGCAGCTCGGGGGGGCTTAACTACGAGCAGTACTTC
.	TRBV4-2	.	TRBJ2-2	CASSQGFAANTGELFF	TGTGCCAGCAGCCAAGGGTTTGCAGCGAACACCGGGGAGCTGTTTTTT
TRBD1	TRBV7-2	.	TRBJ1-5	CASSRRTGTGWQPQHF	TGTGCCAGCAGCAGAAGGACCGGGACAGGGTGGCAGCCCCAGCATTTT
.	TRBV5-1	.	TRBJ1-6	CASSLGGQGPTLHF	TGCGCCAGCAGCTTGGGGGGGCAGGGTCCAACCCTCCACTTT
.	TRBV5-1	.	TRBJ2-5	CASSLGLQGLETQYF	TGCGCCAGCAGCTTGGGTCTTCAGGGTTTGGAGACCCAGTACTTC
.	TRBV7-8	.	TRBJ1-3	CASSFPNYGNTIYF	TGTGCCAGCAGCTTCCCCAACTATGGAAACACCATATATTTT
TRBD1	TRBV19	.	TRBJ1-5	CASNSAGGAGNQPQHF	TGTGCCAGTAATTCGGCAGGGGGCGCGGGCAATCAGCCCCAGCATTTT
TRBD1	TRBV11-2	.	TRBJ1-4	CASSPIGDRGFGLFF	TGTGCCAGCAGCCCCATCGGGGACAGGGGCTTCGGGCTGTTTTTT
.	TRBV5-4	few	TRBJ2-3	CASSLGVGHTDTQYF	TGTGCCAGCAGCTTGGGGGTGGGACACACAGATACGCAGTATTTT
TRBD1	TRBV2	.	TRBJ1-5	CASSDPGQGLNNQPQHF	TGTGCCAGCAGTGACCCCGGACAGGGATTGAACAATCAGCCCCAGCATTTT
.	TRBV5-1	.	TRBJ2-2	CASSRGRPDTGELFF	TGCGCCAGCAGTCGAGGGCGGCCGGACACCGGGGAGCTGTTTTTT
TRBD1	TRBV7-2	.	TRBJ2-5	CASSPHGQGWGTQYF	TGTGCCAGCAGCCCCCACGGACAGGGATGGGGGACCCAGTACTTC
TRBD1	TRBV2	.	TRBJ1-5	CASRRQGYNQPQHF	TGTGCCAGCCGCAGACAGGGCTACAATCAGCCCCAGCATTTT
.	TRBV14	.	TRBJ1-2	CASSQEPSGYGYTF	TGTGCCAGCAGCCAAGAGCCCTCGGGCTATGGCTACACCTTC
TRBD1	TRBV4-1	few	TRBJ2-3	CASSLSDRGVADTQYF	TGCGCCAGCAGCCTCTCGGACAGGGGAGTTGCAGATACGCAGTATTTT
.	TRBV20-1	.	TRBJ1-2	CSASASDNYGYTF	TGCAGTGCTAGTGCCAGTGATAACTATGGCTACACCTTC
TRBD1	TRBV13	.	TRBJ2-3	CASTRQGPDTQYF	TGTGCCAGCACCCGACAGGGCCCAGATACGCAGTATTTT
TRBD1	TRBV6-5	.	TRBJ2-7	CASRTRGNSYEQYF	TGTGCCAGCAGGACCAGGGGGAACTCCTACGAGCAGTACTTC
TRBD1	TRBV10-3	.	TRBJ1-3	CAISPGQGGNTIYF	TGTGCCATCAGTCCGGGACAGGGAGGGAACACCATATATTTT
TRBD1	TRBV6-5	few	TRBJ2-3	CASRKGGTGTDTQYF	TGTGCCAGCAGAAAAGGGGGCACGGGCACAGATACGCAGTATTTT